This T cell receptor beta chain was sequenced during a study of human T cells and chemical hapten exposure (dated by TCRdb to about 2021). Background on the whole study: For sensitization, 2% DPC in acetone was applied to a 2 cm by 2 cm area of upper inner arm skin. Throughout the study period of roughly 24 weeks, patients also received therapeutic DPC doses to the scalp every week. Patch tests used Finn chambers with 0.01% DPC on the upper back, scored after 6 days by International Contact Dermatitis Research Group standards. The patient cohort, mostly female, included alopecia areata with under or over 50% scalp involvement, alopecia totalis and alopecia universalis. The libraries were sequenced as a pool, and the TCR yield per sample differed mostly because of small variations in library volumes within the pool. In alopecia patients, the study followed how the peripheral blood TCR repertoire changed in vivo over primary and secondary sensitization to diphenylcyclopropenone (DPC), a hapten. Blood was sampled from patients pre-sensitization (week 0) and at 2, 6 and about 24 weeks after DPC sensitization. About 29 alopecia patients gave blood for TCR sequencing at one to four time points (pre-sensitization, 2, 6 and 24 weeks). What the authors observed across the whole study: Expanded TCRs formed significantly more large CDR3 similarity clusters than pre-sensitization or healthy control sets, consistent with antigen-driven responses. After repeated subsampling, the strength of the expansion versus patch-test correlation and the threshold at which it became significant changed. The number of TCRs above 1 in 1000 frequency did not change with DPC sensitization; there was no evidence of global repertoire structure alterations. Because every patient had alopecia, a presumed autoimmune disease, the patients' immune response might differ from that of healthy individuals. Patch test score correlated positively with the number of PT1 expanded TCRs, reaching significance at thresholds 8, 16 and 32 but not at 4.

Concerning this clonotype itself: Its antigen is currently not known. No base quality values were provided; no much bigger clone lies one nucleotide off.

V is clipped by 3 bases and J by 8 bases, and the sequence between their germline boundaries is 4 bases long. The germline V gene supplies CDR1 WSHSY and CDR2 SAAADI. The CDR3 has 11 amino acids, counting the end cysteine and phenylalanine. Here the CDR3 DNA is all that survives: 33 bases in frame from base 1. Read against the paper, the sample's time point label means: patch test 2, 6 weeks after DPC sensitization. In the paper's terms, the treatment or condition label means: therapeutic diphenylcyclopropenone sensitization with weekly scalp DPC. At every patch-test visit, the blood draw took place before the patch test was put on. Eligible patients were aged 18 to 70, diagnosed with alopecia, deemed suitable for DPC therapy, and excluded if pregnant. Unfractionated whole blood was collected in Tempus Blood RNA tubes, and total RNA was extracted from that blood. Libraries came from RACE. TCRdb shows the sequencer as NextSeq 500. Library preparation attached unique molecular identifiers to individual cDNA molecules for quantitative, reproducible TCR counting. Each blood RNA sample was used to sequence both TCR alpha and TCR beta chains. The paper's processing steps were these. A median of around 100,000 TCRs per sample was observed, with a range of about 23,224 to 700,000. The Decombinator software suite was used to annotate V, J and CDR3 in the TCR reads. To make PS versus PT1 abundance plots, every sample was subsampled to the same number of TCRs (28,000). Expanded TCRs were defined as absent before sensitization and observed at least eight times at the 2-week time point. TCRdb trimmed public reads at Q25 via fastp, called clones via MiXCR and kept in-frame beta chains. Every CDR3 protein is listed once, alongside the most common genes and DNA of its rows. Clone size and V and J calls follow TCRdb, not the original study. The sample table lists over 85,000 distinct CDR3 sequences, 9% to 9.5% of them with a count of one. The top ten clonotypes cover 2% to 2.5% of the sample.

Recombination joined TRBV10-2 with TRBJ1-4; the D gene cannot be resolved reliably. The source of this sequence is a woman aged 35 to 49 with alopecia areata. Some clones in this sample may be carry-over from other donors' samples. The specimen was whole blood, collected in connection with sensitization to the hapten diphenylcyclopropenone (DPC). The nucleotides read TGCGCCAGCAGTGATTCCGAAAAACTGTTTTTT. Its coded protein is CASSDSEKLFF.